This TCR beta chain was sequenced for a study of prognosis after radiotherapy for stage I lung cancer. Study-level results: Patients given stereotactic body radiation therapy showed fewer unique TCR clones afterward, median 10,088 versus 6,861. Differential TRBV and TRBJ gene usage was reported between patients with metastases and patients without them.

CDR3 length: 12 residues. Germline CDR1 MNHEY, CDR2 SVGAGI. On this clonotype: Its antigen is still unknown. A far larger clone lies a single base away; this is likely a read error.

Amplicons of TCR beta CDR3 were generated from genomic DNA by two-round multiplex PCR. With primers specific to each TRBV and TRBJ gene, the first-round PCR was performed. TCRdb reprocessed the multiplex PCR reads with MiXCR, giving one entry per CDR3 protein. The sample records tens of thousands of distinct CDR3 sequences, around 42% being singletons. With two time points in the design, roughly 5.7 milliliters of peripheral blood were drawn at each one. The sequences come from PBMCs, collected before or after stereotactic body radiation therapy (not recorded which). The chain employs TRBV6-5 and TRBJ2-5, with D maybe TRBD1 (5 bases). The J call may be in error: the DNA end matches TRBJ2-1 better. This receptor was taken from a donor aged 50 or older with non-small cell lung cancer. CDR3 nucleotide sequence: TGTGCCAGCAGTTGGACATGTGGTGAGCAGTTCTTC. Encoded protein: CASSWTCGEQFF.